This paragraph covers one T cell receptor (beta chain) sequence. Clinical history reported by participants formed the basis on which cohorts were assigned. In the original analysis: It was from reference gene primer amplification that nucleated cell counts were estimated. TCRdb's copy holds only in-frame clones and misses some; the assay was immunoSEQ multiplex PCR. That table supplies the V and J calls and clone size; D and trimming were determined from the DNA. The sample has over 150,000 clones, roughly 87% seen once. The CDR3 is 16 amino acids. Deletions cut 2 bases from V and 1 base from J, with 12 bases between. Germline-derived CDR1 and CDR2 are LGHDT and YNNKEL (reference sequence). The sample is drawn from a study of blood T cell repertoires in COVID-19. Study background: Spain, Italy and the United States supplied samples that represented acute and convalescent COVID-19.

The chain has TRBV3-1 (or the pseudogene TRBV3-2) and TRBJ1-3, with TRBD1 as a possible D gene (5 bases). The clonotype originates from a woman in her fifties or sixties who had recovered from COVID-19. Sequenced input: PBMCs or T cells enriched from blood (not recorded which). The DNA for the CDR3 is TGTGCCAGCAGCCAAAAAGGGGTGGGATCTGGAAACACCATATATTTT. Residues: CASSQKGVGSGNTIYF.